The 9 T cell receptor beta chains listed next were all sequenced from one sample in a study of identical twins. TCRdb reprocessed the 5' RACE reads with MiXCR, giving one entry per CDR3 protein. The sample carries about 520,000 distinct CDR3 sequences, around 20% recorded once. Another study also made use of these data, one on T cells expressing NK-cell markers.

Sequencing was done on a sample of CD4+ T cells sorted from blood. The receptor set was obtained from a woman between 18 and 29 years old in good health.

The gene calls are TRBV20-1 and TRBJ2-5, with TRBD2 matching 7 bases. The CDR3 length is 16 residues. The V and J ends lost 3 bases and 3 bases, in that order; junction bases with no gene match: 13. The germline CDR1 and CDR2 sequences are DFQATT and SNEGSKA (reference sequence). The CDR3 nucleotides are TGCAGTGCTAGGCGACGGGGTAGCGGGCTAGAAGAGACCCAGTACTTC. It translates to CSARRRGSGLEETQYF.

This clonotype was seen at least ten times. This sequence joins TRBV9 and TRBJ2-5; TRBD2 agrees at 9 bases. The V and J ends lost 3 bases and 5 bases, in that order; junction bases with no gene match: 11. The CDR3 contains 16 residues. Per germline, CDR1 SGDLS and CDR2 YYNGEE. CDR3 sequence reads: CASSAALSGGKETQYF. The DNA of the CDR3 is TGTGCCAGCAGCGCAGCCCTTAGCGGGGGTAAGGAGACCCAGTACTTC.

The chain couples TRBV3-1 to TRBJ1-1; TRBD1 aligns across 8 bases. The length of the CDR3 is 14 residues. Germline V gene data show CDR1 as LGHDT and CDR2 as YNNKEL (reference sequence). V gave up 8 bases and J gave up 2 bases; unmatched junction bases: 7. The CDR3: CASHRGGSNTEAFF. The CDR3 nucleotides are TGTGCCAGCCACAGGGGGGGGTCTAACACTGAAGCTTTCTTT.

This clonotype was observed a handful of times. The genes are TRBV20-1 and TRBJ2-2, with TRBD2 matching over 14 bases. The CDR3 runs to 18 residues. V lost 3 bases to trimming and J lost 2 bases; unmatched junction nucleotides: 8. CDR1 is DFQATT, CDR2 SNEGSKA, per germline (reference sequence). The CDR3 coding sequence is TGCAGTGCTAGGGACAGGGGACTAGCGGGAGTAAACACCGGGGAGCTGTTTTTT. This encodes CSARDRGLAGVNTGELFF.

The chain has TRBV12-3 or TRBV12-4 and TRBJ1-2; no firm D call. The CDR3 loop spans 12 amino acids. Between the trimmed V and J ends, which lost 6 bases and 6 bases, there was a span of 11 bases. CDR3 bases: TGTGCCAGCAGCCGGACCGGGAATGGCTACACCTTC. Protein product: CASSRTGNGYTF.

For the CDR3, the DNA is TGCGCCAGCAGCCAAGAAGTCGGTCCACTAGCGGGACGGGGAGATACGCAGTATTTT. It encodes CASSQEVGPLAGRGDTQYF. V usage is TRBV4-1 and J usage is TRBJ2-3; 10 bases map to TRBD2. This CDR3 has 19 residues. CDR1 is MGHRA, CDR2 YSYEKL, per germline. V shed 0 bases and J 5 bases; nucleotides not matched to a gene: 14.

The gene calls are TRBV5-6 and TRBJ2-1; unclear D gene. Per germline, CDR1 SGHDT and CDR2 YYEEEE. The CDR3 totals 15 residues. V was pared by 0 bases and J by 12 bases, with 19 bases between. The CDR3 reads CASSLVMADLKRQFF. The CDR3 DNA follows: TGTGCCAGCAGCTTGGTTATGGCGGACCTAAAGCGGCAGTTCTTC. Full variable domain (remainder filled in from reference TRBV5-6 and TRBJ2-1): DAGVTQSPTHLIKTRGQQVTLRCSPKSGHDTVSWYQQALGQGPQFIFQYYEEEERQRGNFPDRFSGHQFPNYSSELNVNALLLGDSALYLCASSLVMADLKRQFFGPGTRLTVL.

V usage is TRBV5-1 and J usage is TRBJ2-5; 13 nucleotides line up with TRBD2. The CDR3 has 15 amino acids. Germline trimming cut 4 bases from V and 5 bases from J; bases unmatched to any gene: 5. Per germline, CDR1 SGHRS and CDR2 YFSETQ. CDR3 region: CASSLLAGGSETQYF. The CDR3 DNA is TGCGCCAGCAGCCTACTAGCGGGGGGGAGTGAGACCCAGTACTTC.

This clonotype was counted between two and nine times. The gene calls are TRBV19 and TRBJ2-7; D remains unclear. The CDR3 spans 16 residues. Germline CDR1 is LNHDA and CDR2 is SQIVND (reference sequence). V lost 4 bases to trimming and J lost 0 bases, with 16 bases between them. CDR3 protein: CASSSSTSYYSYEQYF. CDR3 bases: TGTGCCAGTAGTAGTAGCACCTCCTACTACTCCTACGAGCAGTACTTC.